A single sample gave rise to the 17 T cell receptor beta chains below, sequenced in a study of kidney transplant recipient with SARS-CoV-2 infection. A single record per CDR3 protein comes from TCRdb applying MiXCR to the reads. The data show 200,000 to 300,000 distinct CDR3 sequences, with 29% seen just once and roughly 7% held by the top ten. The sequencing used a blood sample, collected at baseline and between days 110 and 120 from a kidney transplant recipient. The receptors originated from a male patient in his 30s who had COVID-19 and was a kidney transplant recipient. The graft donor may account for some of the T cells.

In the case of this clonotype: This could be a read error, since a much larger clone is one nucleotide away. The J gene is TRBJ1-4, the V gene TRBV6-5; D is uncertain. Germline CDR1 and CDR2: MNHEY and SVGAGI. The length of the CDR3 is 14 residues. The CDR3 loop is CTSSPHPSDEKLFF. The CDR3 DNA reads TGTACCAGCAGCCCTCATCCATCGGATGAAAAACTGTTTTTT.

Details on this clonotype: A much larger clone sits a single nucleotide away, making a read error possible. The V call is TRBV7-7, the J call TRBJ1-2; D is uncertain. Germline CDR1 and CDR2: SSHAT and FNYEAQ (reference sequence). The CDR3 is made up of 17 amino acids. The V gene lost 7 bases and the J gene lost 4 bases, with 25 bases spanning the gap. CDR3 in DNA: TGTGCCAGCAACGAAAATTCTAAGTGCCGAAAGACCTATGGCTACACCTTC. This codes for CASNENSKCRKTYGYTF.

As for this clonotype: This may stem from a read error, because a much larger clone lies one nucleotide away. The CDR3 nucleotides read TGCAGTACGAGGGGGGACTCAGTCGGCGAGCAGTACTTC. It encodes CSTRGDSVGEQYF. The J gene is TRBJ2-7, the V gene TRBV20-1; either TRBD1 or TRBD2 may fit D (6 bases each). Germline V gives CDR1 DFQATT, CDR2 SNEGSKA (reference sequence). V dropped 8 bases and J dropped 6 bases, with 20 bases sitting between them. The CDR3 runs 13 residues.

This clonotype appeared many times. The chain couples TRBV11-2 to TRBJ1-2; perhaps TRBD1 as D (5 bases). The length of the CDR3 is 17 residues. V was clipped by 5 bases and J by 4 bases, with 23 bases between them. CDR1 and CDR2 from the germline V gene are SGHAT and FQNNGV. CDR3 region: CASSAQETSRKTYGYTF. CDR3 coding DNA: TGTGCCAGCAGCGCACAGGAAACAAGCAGAAAGACCTATGGCTACACCTTC.

V gene TRBV2 combines with J gene TRBJ2-6; the D gene is possibly TRBD1 (8 bases). CDR1 SNHLY and CDR2 FYNNEI come from the germline V gene. This CDR3 comprises 18 residues. V lost 8 bases, J lost 0 bases, and 20 bases lay in between. DNA of the CDR3: TGTGCCAGCGGCGGGGGAGACAGGGGTGCCTCTGGGGCCAACGTCCTGACTTTC. This gives the protein CASGGGDRGASGANVLTF.

This clonotype was recorded many times. The V and J genes are TRBV19 and TRBJ2-1; TRBD2 agrees at 13 bases. The germline V gene encodes CDR1 LNHDA and CDR2 SQIVND (reference sequence). Trimming removed 5 bases from V and 7 bases from J; junction bases left unmatched: 5. This CDR3 region has 15 residues. The CDR3 nucleotides read TGTGCCAGTAGTGAACTAGCGGGAGGGCAAAATGAGCAGTTCTTC. Protein product: CASSELAGGQNEQFF.

This clonotype was detected ten times or more. This chain uses TRBV6-6 with TRBJ2-2; 8 bases line up with TRBD1. Per the germline V gene, CDR1 is MNHNY and CDR2 is SVGAGI (reference sequence). The CDR3 sequence is 15 residues long. J lost 5 bases, V lost 2 bases, and 4 bases had no gene match. This CDR3 is CASSYRQGKTGELFF. As DNA, the CDR3 is TGTGCCAGCAGTTACCGACAGGGGAAAACCGGGGAGCTGTTTTTT.

J is TRBJ2-2 and V is TRBV7-6, with 7 nucleotides matching TRBD2. V was clipped by 2 bases and J by 4 bases; unmatched bases: 4. The germline V gene encodes CDR1 SGHVS and CDR2 FNYEAQ. This CDR3 spans 15 amino acids. The CDR3 loop is CASSLTSATTGELFF. The DNA of the CDR3 is TGTGCCAGCAGCTTAACTAGCGCGACCACCGGGGAGCTGTTTTTT. Looking up the rest from reference TRBV7-6 and TRBJ2-2 gives the full variable domain: GAGVSQSPRYKVTKRGQDVALRCDPISGHVSLYWYRQALGQGPEFLTYFNYEAQQDKSGLPNDRFSAERPEGSISTLTIQRTEQRDSAMYRCASSLTSATTGELFFGEGSRLTVL.

The V and J genes are TRBV8-2 and TRBJ2-6. TRBV8-2 represents a pseudogene. The CDR3 is 17 residues long. The DNA of the CDR3 is TGTGGCAGGCACTTCAGGATAACACAAAGTCGGGCCAACGTCCTGACTTTC. Protein: CGRHFRITQSRANVLTF.

Notes on this clonotype: Just one base apart from a much larger clone, this may be a read error. This chain links TRBV6-1 with TRBJ1-2; D call uncertain. Per the germline V gene, CDR1 is MNHNS and CDR2 is SASEGT. The CDR3 extends over 17 amino acids. CDR3 amino acids: CACSRAHSMRKTYGYTF. The CDR3, as DNA: TGTGCCTGCAGTCGAGCCCACTCTATGCGAAAGACCTATGGCTACACCTTC.

This clonotype has ten or more counts. This chain links TRBV12-3 or TRBV12-4 with TRBJ2-5; D is uncertain. Trimming shortened V by 2 bases and J by 1 base, and 5 bases separated the two germline ends. The CDR3 has 13 residues. As DNA, the CDR3 is TGTGCCAGCAGTTTAATGGGCCAAGAGACCCAGTACTTC. Translated, it gives CASSLMGQETQYF.

This clonotype was recorded many times. The V gene is TRBV13, the J gene TRBJ1-3; 9 positions match TRBD1. J lost 9 bases, V lost 5 bases, and 8 bases had no gene match. The CDR3 is 14 residues long. Germline V CDR1 and CDR2: PRHDT, FYEKMQ (reference sequence). CDR3 nucleotide sequence: TGTGCCAGCAGCCTAAGGACAGGGGTGGCCACCATATATTTT. Amino acid sequence: CASSLRTGVATIYF.

This clonotype appeared many times. The rearrangement uses TRBV7-9 and TRBJ1-2; D remains ambiguous. The CDR3 spans 17 residues. The germline V gene encodes CDR1 SEHNR and CDR2 FQNEAQ (reference sequence). V was shortened by 5 bases and J by 4 bases, with 23 bases between the two germline ends. The CDR3 sequence is CASSTIAYHGKTYGYTF. CDR3 coding DNA: TGTGCCAGCAGCACAATAGCATACCATGGAAAGACCTATGGCTACACCTTC. The full variable domain, in which reference TRBV7-9 and TRBJ1-2 provide the parts outside the CDR3, is DTGVSQNPRHKITKRGQNVTFRCDPISEHNRLYWYRQTLGQGPEFLTYFQNEAQLEKSRLLSDRFSAERPKGSFSTLEIQRTEQGDSAMYLCASSTIAYHGKTYGYTFGSGTRLTVV.

This clonotype was counted ten times or more. The CDR3 here is CASSPGTGENTEAFF. For the CDR3, the DNA is TGTGCCAGTAGTCCAGGGACAGGGGAGAACACTGAAGCTTTCTTT. The chain joins TRBV18 to TRBJ1-1, with 10 bases identical to TRBD1. Germline CDR1 is KGHSH and CDR2 is LQKENI. The CDR3 runs to 15 residues. J was trimmed by 1 base and V by 9 bases; bases with no gene match: 8.

The table lists this clonotype with many counts. The chain has TRBV30 and TRBJ1-1; unclear D gene. This CDR3 is 11 amino acids long. Trimming stripped 3 bases from V and 0 bases from J, with 2 bases between. The germline V gene has CDR1 GTSNPN and CDR2 SVGIG (reference sequence). CDR3 in DNA: TGTGCCTGGAGGATGAACACTGAAGCTTTCTTT. It yields the protein CAWRMNTEAFF.

This clonotype was found many times. This chain uses TRBV13 with TRBJ1-3, with D possibly TRBD1 on 6 matching bases. Deletions cut 5 bases from V and 1 base from J, with 18 bases between. The CDR3 sequence is 17 residues long. CDR1 is PRHDT and CDR2 is FYEKMQ in the germline V gene (reference sequence). CDR3 region: CASSPEGGLRSGNTIYF. The CDR3, as DNA: TGTGCCAGCAGCCCAGAGGGGGGGCTAAGATCTGGAAACACCATATATTTT.

This clonotype was recorded at least ten times. The chain couples TRBV9 to TRBJ2-2, with TRBD2 matching over 9 bases. Germline V gene lookup returns CDR1 SGDLS and CDR2 YYNGEE. This CDR3 has 22 amino acids. The V and J ends lost 0 bases and 5 bases, in that order; junction bases with no gene match: 23. CDR3: CASSVDPSDGLAGWGRTGELFF. CDR3 nucleotide sequence: TGTGCCAGCAGCGTAGACCCTTCGGACGGGCTAGCGGGATGGGGACGTACCGGGGAGCTGTTTTTT.